The clone carrying this TCR beta chain has a count of ten or more. Its antigen remains unidentified. TCRdb reanalysed the reads using MiXCR and keeps one entry per CDR3 protein. This sample has approximately 250,000 distinct CDR3 sequences; around an eighth occur once, and the top ten carry around 1.6%. This record belongs to a study of T cell repertoires in cytomegalovirus infection. Across the study: Indications came from public TCR beta signatures; they pointed to CMV infection and to a matching HLA type. Findings and caveats of the study: Across the ex vivo response, the dominant clonotypes were HLA-C-restricted CMV-specific TCR beta clonotypes. Adding up the frequency of public TCR beta families identified people who carried CMV plus the relevant HLA.

V shed 6 bases and J shed 3 bases, with 18 bases lying between them. In germline, CDR1 is LNHDA, CDR2 SQIVND (reference sequence). This CDR3 comprises 15 residues. The chain combines TRBV19 with TRBJ2-7; the D gene is possibly TRBD2 (5 bases). Sequenced material: PBMCs. The receptor comes from a human donor in good health (CMV status not recorded). Some clones in this sample may be carry-over from other donors' samples. The chain's CDR3 is CASRANTRAVYEQYF. The CDR3 DNA is TGTGCCAGTAGGGCCAACACGAGGGCCGTCTACGAGCAGTACTTC.